This entry lists 27 T cell receptor beta chains sequenced from one sample in a study of T cell responses to AZD1222 COVID-19 vaccine. Data came from immunoSEQ multiplex PCR; TCRdb stores just in-frame clones and leaves some out. In the table there are roughly 150,000 clones, around 88% of which are singletons. Here the sequenced sample was peripheral blood, taken on day 0 of MenACWY control vaccination. The source is an adult in good health.

The chain carries TRBV3-1 (or the pseudogene TRBV3-2) and TRBJ1-2; 9 positions match TRBD1. The germline gives CDR1 LGHDT, CDR2 YNNKEL (reference sequence). The junction had 4 bases not matched to a gene; V was cut back by 0 bases and J by 8 bases. The CDR3 totals 14 residues. The CDR3 region has the DNA TGTGCCAGCAGCCAAGACCCGGGACAGGGAGGCTACACCTTC. It encodes CASSQDPGQGGYTF.

This chain links TRBV5-1 with TRBJ2-1; 10 bases line up with TRBD2. CDR1 SGHRS and CDR2 YFSETQ come from the germline V gene. The CDR3 consists of 16 residues. Trimming removed 1 base from V and 2 bases from J; junction bases left unmatched: 3. Here the CDR3 reads CASSLNSGGTYNEQFF. As DNA, the CDR3 is TGCGCCAGCAGCTTGAATAGCGGGGGGACCTACAATGAGCAGTTCTTC.

Worth noting for this clone: The sample carries other DNA sequences with the same CDR3. The CDR3 region is CASSWTSVSEQYF. As DNA, the CDR3 is TGTGCCAGCAGCTGGACTAGCGTAAGCGAGCAGTACTTC. The gene calls are TRBV11-3 and TRBJ2-7; the match to TRBD2 covers 9 bases. The trim removed 4 bases at V and 6 bases at J, leaving 4 bases unmatched. Germline CDR1 is SGHNT and CDR2 is YENEEA. This CDR3 has 13 amino acids.

V is TRBV4-3 and J is TRBJ2-2; D not resolved. V was trimmed by 0 bases and J by 2 bases, leaving 7 bases between them. The germline CDR1 and CDR2 sequences are LGHNA and YSLEER. This CDR3 has 15 residues. Here the CDR3 reads CASSQDVHNTGELFF. The CDR3 region has the DNA TGCGCCAGCAGCCAAGATGTGCACAACACCGGGGAGCTGTTTTTT.

The J gene is TRBJ2-7, the V gene TRBV3-1 (or the pseudogene TRBV3-2); D may match TRBD1 or TRBD2 (5 bases each). V was cut by 4 bases and J by 1 base, with 14 bases left in between. This CDR3 is 15 amino acids long. Germline lookup yields CDR1 LGHDT and CDR2 YNNKEL (reference sequence). The CDR3 nucleotides read TGTGCCAGCAGCCCCGGGGCCCTATATTCCTACGAGCAGTACTTC. Protein product: CASSPGALYSYEQYF.

V usage is TRBV5-1 and J usage is TRBJ1-2; TRBD1 agrees at 9 bases. V trimming: 4 bases; J trimming: 7 bases; junction bases outside the gene matches: 5. The CDR3 runs 13 residues. Germline V CDR1 and CDR2: SGHRS, YFSETQ. The CDR3 spells CASSLGDRVGYTF. The CDR3 DNA reads TGCGCCAGCAGCCTGGGGGACAGGGTTGGCTACACCTTC. Using reference TRBV5-1 and TRBJ1-2 for the parts outside the CDR3, the full variable domain is KAGVTQTPRYLIKTRGQQVTLSCSPISGHRSVSWYQQTPGQGLQFLFEYFSETQRNKGNFPGRFSGRQFSNSRSEMNVSTLELGDSALYLCASSLGDRVGYTFGSGTRLTVV.

The chain uses TRBV9 and TRBJ1-1; tentatively, D is TRBD1 (6 bases). The CDR3 runs to 17 residues. The V gene lost 0 bases and the J gene lost 1 base, with 16 bases spanning the gap. Germline assignment: CDR1 SGDLS and CDR2 YYNGEE. The CDR3 region is CASSVVSGQPKNTEAFF. In DNA, the CDR3 is TGTGCCAGCAGCGTAGTTTCCGGACAGCCAAAGAACACTGAAGCTTTCTTT.

In nucleotides, the CDR3 is TGTGCCAGCAGCTTAGATGGGAGAGCTAGCGGGAGGTCAAGGAATGAGCAGTTCTTC. As protein: CASSLDGRASGRSRNEQFF. The chain combines TRBV11-2 with TRBJ2-1; 11 nucleotides align to TRBD2. V was pared by 0 bases and J by 7 bases, with 14 bases of the junction left unmatched. The CDR3 is made up of 19 amino acids. Germline CDR1 reads SGHAT; CDR2 reads FQNNGV.

The V and J genes are TRBV27 and TRBJ2-1, with 8 bases identical to TRBD2. There are 14 residues in the CDR3. Germline V gives CDR1 MNHEY, CDR2 SMNVEV (reference sequence). After removal of 7 bases from V and 9 bases from J, the junction contained 11 bases not matched to a gene. CDR3 nucleotide sequence: TGTGCCAGCATTCCCAGCGGGAGCGGAGGTGAGCAGTTCTTC. Encoded protein: CASIPSGSGGEQFF.

This clone was detected once. V gene TRBV6-2 or TRBV6-3 combines with J gene TRBJ1-5; no clear D. Germline-derived CDR1 and CDR2 are MNHEY and SVGEGT. Between the trimmed V and J ends, which lost 1 base and 4 bases, there was a span of 8 bases. The CDR3 contains 14 residues. DNA for the CDR3: TGTGCCAGCAGTTACTTGGGGAGAAATCAGCCCCAGCATTTT. Amino acids: CASSYLGRNQPQHF.

This sequence joins TRBV7-2 and TRBJ2-1, with D tentatively TRBD1 or TRBD2 (5 bases each). CDR3 length: 13 residues. Trimming left V 2 bases short and J 9 bases short, with 11 bases between. Per the germline V gene, CDR1 is SGHTA and CDR2 is FQGNSA. This CDR3 reads CASSLIGDGEQFF. For the CDR3, the DNA is TGTGCCAGCAGCTTAATCGGGGACGGTGAGCAGTTCTTC.

This chain links TRBV7-9 with TRBJ1-2; D is possibly TRBD1 (6 bases). The CDR3 sequence is 12 residues long. The V gene lost 5 bases and the J gene lost 2 bases, with 6 bases spanning the gap. Germline CDR1 and CDR2: SEHNR and FQNEAQ (reference sequence). The CDR3 region is CASSDRNYGYTF. CDR3 nucleotide sequence: TGTGCCAGCAGCGACAGGAACTATGGCTACACCTTC.

This clone was seen once. V is TRBV19 and J is TRBJ1-1; D is unclear. From germline, CDR1 is LNHDA and CDR2 SQIVND (reference sequence). CDR3 size: 16 residues. The V and J ends lost 10 bases and 0 bases respectively, with 21 bases between them. The CDR3: CATGSAFSALNTEAFF. CDR3 nucleotides: TGTGCCACCGGAAGTGCGTTTTCCGCCTTGAACACTGAAGCTTTCTTT.

Only a few counts were recorded for this clone. The V gene is TRBV23-1, the J gene TRBJ2-7, with D possibly matching TRBD1 (5 bases). TRBV23-1 is an ORF, with its function uncertain. The CDR3 extends over 16 amino acids. Trimming cost V 6 bases and J 6 bases, with 24 bases left between them. CDR3 bases: TGCGCCAGCAGCGTCCTTACAGGCTTCAAGCGTTGCGAGCAGTACTTC. It codes for CASSVLTGFKRCEQYF.

The V gene is TRBV7-9, the J gene TRBJ2-7; 10 bases fit TRBD2. This CDR3 spans 15 amino acids. Germline trimming cut 7 bases from V and 7 bases from J; bases unmatched to any gene: 13. CDR1 SEHNR and CDR2 FQNEAQ come from the germline V gene (reference sequence). As DNA, the CDR3 is TGTGCCAGCATCCGGACTAGCGGCCTCCGTCGGGAGCAGTACTTC. Amino acid sequence: CASIRTSGLRREQYF.

In DNA, the CDR3 is TGTGCCAGCAGCCAGCCGGGTTTTAATTCACCCCTCCACTTT. Its translation: CASSQPGFNSPLHF. The chain has TRBV3-1 (or the pseudogene TRBV3-2) and TRBJ1-6; D is ambiguous. Trimming left V 3 bases short and J 6 bases short, with 9 bases between. Germline V CDR1 and CDR2: LGHDT, YNNKEL (reference sequence). This CDR3 spans 14 amino acids.

This chain uses TRBV12-3 or TRBV12-4 with TRBJ1-2, with TRBD1 identical over 9 bases. The CDR3 has 13 residues. V dropped 6 bases and J dropped 6; count of bases not matched to a gene: 5. CDR3 loop: CASRRTGANGYTF. As DNA, the CDR3 is TGTGCCAGCAGGCGGACAGGGGCCAATGGCTACACCTTC.

V gene TRBV5-1 combines with J gene TRBJ1-2; tentative D call: TRBD1 (6 bases). The CDR3 has 14 residues. The germline V and J ends were trimmed by 4 bases and 4 bases, with 14 bases remaining between them. Germline V lookup: CDR1 SGHRS, CDR2 YFSETQ. The CDR3 spells CASSQNGQLYGYTF. The CDR3 nucleotides read TGCGCCAGCAGCCAAAACGGACAGCTCTATGGCTACACCTTC.

V gene TRBV24-1 combines with J gene TRBJ2-2; no reliable D call. Trimming left V 0 bases short and J 5 bases short, with 9 bases between. From germline, CDR1 is KGHDR and CDR2 SFDVKD. The CDR3 has 15 residues. The DNA for the CDR3 is TGTGCCACCAGTGATTTGTTTAAGGGAACCGGGGAGCTGTTTTTT. Residues: CATSDLFKGTGELFF.

This clone was counted only a few times. The chain links TRBV7-9 to TRBJ2-5, with TRBD1 matching 9 bases. The CDR3 contains 17 residues. Germline V gene data show CDR1 as SEHNR and CDR2 as FQNEAQ (reference sequence). After removal of 4 bases from V and 1 base from J, the junction contained 10 bases not matched to a gene. The CDR3 reads CASSSINRDRAQETQYF. The CDR3 DNA sequence: TGTGCCAGCAGCTCCATCAACCGGGACAGGGCCCAAGAGACCCAGTACTTC. Using reference TRBV7-9 and TRBJ2-5 for the parts outside the CDR3, the full variable domain is DTGVSQNPRHKITKRGQNVTFRCDPISEHNRLYWYRQTLGQGPEFLTYFQNEAQLEKSRLLSDRFSAERPKGSFSTLEIQRTEQGDSAMYLCASSSINRDRAQETQYFGPGTRLLVL.

The chain joins TRBV9 to TRBJ2-3, with unresolved D. Germline V CDR1 and CDR2: SGDLS, YYNGEE. The CDR3 extends over 14 amino acids. V lost 5 bases to trimming and J lost 2 bases, with 12 bases between them. The CDR3 sequence: CASSNAALTDTQYF. DNA for the CDR3: TGTGCCAGCAGTAATGCGGCCCTCACAGATACGCAGTATTTT.

On this clone: A read error may account for a junction end that differs from germline. The V gene is TRBV11-3, the J gene TRBJ2-1, with TRBD2 matching over 11 bases. Germline values: CDR1 SGHNT, CDR2 YENEEA. This CDR3 region has 16 residues. CDR3 residues: CASTLISELAGEGQFF. CDR3 DNA sequence: TGTGCCAGCACCTTAATCTCGGAACTAGCGGGAGAAGGGCAGTTCTTC.

V usage is TRBV18 and J usage is TRBJ2-7, with a tentative D call TRBD2 (6 bases). The germline gives CDR1 KGHSH, CDR2 LQKENI. V gave up 5 bases and J gave up 0 bases, with 14 bases separating them. The CDR3 totals 15 residues. CDR3 region: CASSTGGASSYEQYF. CDR3 bases: TGTGCCAGCTCAACGGGCGGGGCGAGCTCCTACGAGCAGTACTTC.

For the CDR3, the DNA is TGTGCCAGCAGCGGAGGGACAGGCGGCACTGAAGCTTTCTTT. Amino acid sequence: CASSGGTGGTEAFF. The chain has TRBV9 and TRBJ1-1; TRBD1 matches at 8 bases. With 3 bases clipped from V and 4 bases from J, the junction kept 5 bases outside the gene matches. CDR1 is SGDLS, CDR2 YYNGEE, per germline. This CDR3 is 14 amino acids long.

The chain combines TRBV30 with TRBJ2-1; 8 bases line up with TRBD2. Per the germline V gene, CDR1 is GTSNPN and CDR2 is SVGIG (reference sequence). The CDR3 is 12 residues long. The V segment lost 8 bases and the J segment 7 bases; nucleotides outside the gene matches: 7. The DNA for the CDR3 is TGTGCCCGGCGGGGGGCGTGGAATGAGCAGTTCTTC. This encodes CARRGAWNEQFF.

The chain couples TRBV5-1 to TRBJ2-1; 11 positions agree with TRBD2. This CDR3 comprises 15 residues. Germline V gives CDR1 SGHRS, CDR2 YFSETQ. V lost 4 bases, J lost 5 bases, and 5 bases stayed unmatched. The CDR3 DNA sequence: TGCGCCAGCAGCCTACTAGCGGGGGCCCACAATGAGCAGTTCTTC. It encodes CASSLLAGAHNEQFF. Full variable domain (missing parts from reference TRBV5-1 and TRBJ2-1): KAGVTQTPRYLIKTRGQQVTLSCSPISGHRSVSWYQQTPGQGLQFLFEYFSETQRNKGNFPGRFSGRQFSNSRSEMNVSTLELGDSALYLCASSLLAGAHNEQFFGPGTRLTVL.

V and J are TRBV7-3 and TRBJ1-1; 8 bases line up with TRBD1. Germline V gives CDR1 SGHTA, CDR2 FQGTGA. The CDR3 consists of 22 residues. V was pared by 2 bases and J by 1 base, with 24 bases of the junction left unmatched. The CDR3 loop is CASSLSGWTGYQLLSPNTEAFF. CDR3 DNA sequence: TGTGCCAGCAGCTTATCCGGATGGACAGGGTACCAACTCCTTTCGCCGAACACTGAAGCTTTCTTT.